This paragraph covers one T cell receptor (beta chain) sequence. TCRdb's copy holds only in-frame clones and misses some; the assay was immunoSEQ multiplex PCR. The sample has about 140,000 clones; around 90% are singletons. This record belongs to a study of blood T cell repertoires in COVID-19. Across the study: The United States, Italy and Spain were the sources of the acute and convalescent COVID-19 samples.

V was cut by 7 bases and J by 4 bases, with 17 bases left in between. This CDR3 has 15 amino acids. Germline V lookup: CDR1 MNHEY, CDR2 SVGAGI. This TCR came from a woman aged 45-65 years with acute or convalescent COVID-19. The J gene is TRBJ1-5, the V gene TRBV6-5; the D gene is possibly TRBD1 (5 bases). The material sequenced was peripheral blood. The CDR3 loop is CASTPQQGSNQPQHF. CDR3 in DNA: TGTGCCAGCACGCCCCAGCAGGGATCAAATCAGCCCCAGCATTTT.